Sequencing of this T cell receptor beta chain was carried out in a study of T cells after yellow fever vaccination. Via MiXCR, TCRdb re-called the 5' RACE reads, giving one row per CDR3 protein. The table lists about 45,000 distinct CDR3 sequences, roughly 7.1% of them singletons. This CDR3 region has 12 residues. V gave up 5 bases and J gave up 6 bases, with 11 bases separating them. This clonotype was picked up many times. This TCR came from a man aged 25 to 45 who received the YFV17D yellow fever vaccine. V gene TRBV12-3 or TRBV12-4 combines with J gene TRBJ2-7; D not resolved. The sequenced sample was CD8+ T cells not binding an NS4B(214-222) dextramer, sorted from PBMCs, obtained 45 days after the yellow fever booster vaccination. The CDR3 reads CASSPGLAEQYF. CDR3 bases: TGTGCCAGCAGTCCAGGTCTGGCCGAGCAGTACTTC.